The 29 T cell receptor beta chains in this list originate from one sample, sequenced in a study of blood T cell repertoires in COVID-19. TCRdb's table, derived via immunoSEQ multiplex PCR, lists solely in-frame clones and lacks some. The sample has about 42,000 clones, roughly 76% seen once. The sample comprised peripheral blood. The receptors shown here come from a woman in her seventies with acute or convalescent COVID-19.

Worth noting for this clone: The germline gene is not matched at one end of the junction; a read error may be the cause. The CDR3, as DNA: TGTGCCAGCAGTCAAGCCCGGGGTGCGGGTCAGCCCCAGCATTTT. It specifies CASSQARGAGQPQHF. The chain joins TRBV2 to TRBJ1-5; D unclear. This CDR3 has 15 residues. Germline CDR1 is SNHLY and CDR2 is FYNNEI.

The CDR3 loop reads CASSYSRGGQETQYF. The CDR3 nucleotides read TGTGCCAGCAGTTACTCAAGGGGCGGCCAAGAGACCCAGTACTTC. This sequence joins TRBV6-5 and TRBJ2-5; tentative D call: TRBD1 (5 bases). The V end was cut by 0 bases, the J end by 1 base, with 9 bases between. CDR3 length: 15 amino acids. Germline V gives CDR1 MNHEY, CDR2 SVGAGI.

The chain recombines TRBV4-3 with TRBJ1-4; 8 nucleotides align to TRBD1. V shed 4 bases, J shed 11 bases, and the junction held 12 bases outside the gene matches. Per the germline V gene, CDR1 is LGHNA and CDR2 is YSLEER. CDR3 length equals 15 residues. CDR3 loop: CASSPIDRGSGKLFF. In nucleotides, the CDR3 is TGCGCCAGCAGCCCAATAGACAGGGGAAGCGGGAAACTGTTTTTT.

This clone has more than one count but fewer than ten. Other DNA sequences in the same sample also yield this CDR3. The chain carries TRBV28 and TRBJ1-2; possibly TRBD1 for D (5 bases). The CDR3 length is 14 residues. V lost 1 base to trimming and J lost 4 bases, with 10 bases between them. CDR1 and CDR2 from the germline V gene are MDHEN and SYDVKM. The CDR3 nucleotides are TGTGCCAGCAGTTTATCAAGCGACAGCTATGGCTACACCTTC. This sequence encodes CASSLSSDSYGYTF.

This clone was found a few times. CDR3 DNA: TGTGCCAGCAGTGAACAAACGACAGGGTTTGGCTACACCTTC. This codes for CASSEQTTGFGYTF. The chain employs TRBV6-1 and TRBJ1-2; 7 bases align to TRBD1. The V and J ends lost 2 bases and 7 bases, in that order; junction bases with no gene match: 7. The CDR3 contains 14 residues. Per germline, CDR1 MNHNS and CDR2 SASEGT.

This clone was picked up a small number of times. The V gene is TRBV27, the J gene TRBJ1-1, with TRBD1 as a possible D gene (6 bases). Germline CDR1 is MNHEY and CDR2 is SMNVEV (reference sequence). The germline V and J ends were trimmed by 3 bases and 4 bases, with 9 bases remaining between them. This CDR3 region has 13 residues. The DNA of the CDR3 is TGTGCCAGCAGTTTTCAAGGGGGCACTGAAGCTTTCTTT. Amino acid sequence: CASSFQGGTEAFF.

The gene calls are TRBV28 and TRBJ2-7; TRBD2 agrees at 12 bases. The germline V gene has CDR1 MDHEN and CDR2 SYDVKM. The J segment lost 3 bases and the V segment lost 5 bases, leaving 8 bases of the junction unmatched. CDR3 length: 16 amino acids. This CDR3 is CASSRPPSGGVYEQYF. The CDR3 DNA reads as TGTGCCAGCAGTCGCCCCCCTAGCGGGGGGGTCTACGAGCAGTACTTC.

This chain uses TRBV30 with TRBJ1-2, with 8 positions matching TRBD1. This CDR3 is 15 amino acids long. Germline CDR1 reads GTSNPN; CDR2 reads SVGIG (reference sequence). The V gene end was trimmed by 0 bases and the J gene end by 8 bases; junction bases not matched to a gene: 11. CDR3 sequence: CAWSVRAGGAWGYTF. Here the CDR3 DNA reads TGTGCCTGGAGTGTTCGGGCAGGGGGCGCGTGGGGCTACACCTTC.

The chain is built from TRBV19 and TRBJ2-3; 8 bases are a match to TRBD2. This CDR3 contains 17 residues. With V trimmed by 3 bases and J by 5 bases, 13 bases remained unmatched. The germline gives CDR1 LNHDA, CDR2 SQIVND (reference sequence). DNA of the CDR3: TGTGCCAGTAGTATCCCGGGGCGAGCGGGAGTGTTAGATACGCAGTATTTT. It specifies CASSIPGRAGVLDTQYF.

This clone was observed a handful of times. The gene calls are TRBV9 and TRBJ2-1; unclear D gene. The V gene lost 4 bases and the J gene lost 6 bases, with 11 bases spanning the gap. Germline V gene data show CDR1 as SGDLS and CDR2 as YYNGEE. The CDR3 has 13 residues. This CDR3 is CASSLHSGNEQFF. The CDR3 DNA is TGTGCCAGCAGCCTCCACTCGGGCAATGAGCAGTTCTTC.

This clone was observed once. This chain joins TRBV7-2 and TRBJ1-2; D may be TRBD1 (5 bases). Looked up from germline, CDR1 is SGHTA and CDR2 is FQGNSA. The CDR3 length is 13 residues. With 6 bases removed from V and 6 bases from J, the gap between germline ends came to 14 bases. CDR3 DNA: TGTGCCAGCAGTCCAGCGGGGGGGAATGGCTACACCTTC. It encodes CASSPAGGNGYTF.

V and J are TRBV18 and TRBJ1-6, with TRBD1 identical over 10 bases. This CDR3 region has 15 residues. Germline CDR1 reads KGHSH; CDR2 reads LQKENI. The junction had 4 bases not matched to a gene; V was cut back by 2 bases and J by 9 bases. Here the CDR3 reads CASSPEGTGVSPLHF. In nucleotides, the CDR3 is TGTGCCAGCTCACCAGAGGGGACAGGGGTTTCACCCCTCCACTTT.

The rearrangement joins TRBV2 to TRBJ1-5; perhaps TRBD1 as D (5 bases). CDR3 size: 14 residues. With 0 bases removed from V and 11 bases from J, the gap between germline ends came to 14 bases. Per the germline V gene, CDR1 is SNHLY and CDR2 is FYNNEI. CDR3 residues: CASSEAGGRGSQHF. In DNA form, the CDR3 reads TGTGCCAGCAGTGAAGCGGGGGGGAGAGGGTCCCAGCATTTT.

This chain links TRBV7-2 with TRBJ1-5; 10 positions agree with TRBD1. J gave up 0 bases and V 4 bases, and 6 bases lay outside the gene matches. This CDR3 has 17 amino acids. Germline assignment: CDR1 SGHTA and CDR2 FQGNSA. CDR3 DNA sequence: TGTGCCAGCAGCTCCGGGACAGGGGATCTTAGCAATCAGCCCCAGCATTTT. Translating it yields CASSSGTGDLSNQPQHF.

The V gene is TRBV25-1, the J gene TRBJ2-7, with no clear D. In germline, CDR1 is MGHDK, CDR2 SYGVNS. The CDR3 has 17 residues. V was cut by 1 base and J by 4 bases, with 20 bases left in between. The CDR3 protein is CASSEFEVPNHLYEQYF. The CDR3 region has the DNA TGTGCCAGCAGTGAATTTGAGGTCCCAAACCACTTATACGAGCAGTACTTC.

This chain joins TRBV24-1 and TRBJ2-5, with D maybe TRBD2 (5 bases). The CDR3 extends over 14 amino acids. Germline-derived CDR1 and CDR2 are KGHDR and SFDVKD. Trimming took off 4 bases at V and 5 bases at J, with 13 bases between the two ends. CDR3 sequence: CATSDRGFGETQYF. The CDR3 DNA reads TGTGCCACCAGTGACCGGGGTTTCGGGGAGACCCAGTACTTC.

This clone was seen only a few times. The CDR3 region has the DNA TGTGCCTGGATGGACAGGGTATCCAGGAACACTGAAGCTTTCTTT. Translation gives CAWMDRVSRNTEAFF. The chain carries TRBV30 and TRBJ1-1; 8 bases fit TRBD1. This CDR3 is 15 amino acids long. CDR1 and CDR2 (germline): GTSNPN, SVGIG (reference sequence). The J segment lost 1 base and the V segment lost 4 bases, leaving 8 bases of the junction unmatched. Drawing the rest from reference TRBV30 and TRBJ1-1, the complete variable domain is SQTIHQWPATLVQPVGSPLSLECTVEGTSNPNLYWYRQAAGRGLQLLFYSVGIGQISSEVPQNLSASRPQDRQFILSSKKLLLSDSGFYLCAWMDRVSRNTEAFFGQGTRLTVV.

This chain connects TRBV2 to TRBJ2-1, with D hard to call. Germline CDR1 reads SNHLY; CDR2 reads FYNNEI. The CDR3 consists of 14 residues. V lost 5 bases and J lost 5, with 13 bases in between. The DNA for the CDR3 is TGTGCCAGCAGTCCGACATACACCGACAATGAGCAGTTCTTC. It is translated as CASSPTYTDNEQFF.

The chain uses TRBV29-1 and TRBJ1-5; 12 bases agree with TRBD1. V gave up 7 bases and J gave up 9 bases; unmatched junction bases: 7. CDR3 size: 13 residues. Looked up from germline, CDR1 is SQVTM and CDR2 is ANQGSEA. The CDR3 DNA sequence: TGCAGCGCTGTGGGACAGGGGGCAGGGCCCCAGCATTTT. It specifies CSAVGQGAGPQHF.

This sequence joins TRBV18 and TRBJ2-2; perhaps TRBD1 as D (6 bases). Looked up from germline, CDR1 is KGHSH and CDR2 is LQKENI. Trimming pared 0 bases from V and 0 bases from J, leaving 8 bases between. The CDR3 contains 16 residues. The CDR3 DNA reads TGTGCCAGCTCACCACCAGACAGGCCGAACACCGGGGAGCTGTTTTTT. Translating gives CASSPPDRPNTGELFF.

The J gene is TRBJ2-2, the V gene TRBV6-5; D gene unclear. Germline CDR1 and CDR2: MNHEY and SVGAGI. The CDR3 has 14 residues. Trimming took off 0 bases at V and 6 bases at J, with 8 bases between the two ends. The CDR3 DNA reads TGTGCCAGCAGTTACTCTATTCAGGCCGGGGAGCTGTTTTTT. Residues: CASSYSIQAGELFF.

This clone was picked up a small number of times. This chain connects TRBV11-2 to TRBJ1-3; D is uncertain. Between the trimmed V and J ends, which lost 2 bases and 0 bases, there was a span of 11 bases. The CDR3 totals 16 residues. The germline gives CDR1 SGHAT, CDR2 FQNNGV. CDR3 region: CASSLMGLFSGNTIYF. Written as DNA, the CDR3 is TGTGCCAGCAGCTTAATGGGCCTCTTCTCTGGAAACACCATATATTTT.

V is TRBV6-5 and J is TRBJ2-7; D is ambiguous. CDR1 MNHEY and CDR2 SVGAGI come from the germline V gene. CDR3 length: 15 amino acids. The germline V and J ends were trimmed by 0 bases and 0 bases, with 9 bases remaining between them. The DNA for the CDR3 is TGTGCCAGCAGTTACTCGCCGGTCACCTCCTACGAGCAGTACTTC. It translates to CASSYSPVTSYEQYF.

The chain links TRBV28 to TRBJ1-2, with 9 bases that match TRBD1. The CDR3 totals 14 residues. CDR1 and CDR2 (germline): MDHEN, SYDVKM. V trimming: 5 bases; J trimming: 3 bases; junction bases outside the gene matches: 4. CDR3 nucleotides: TGTGCCAGCAGTAAAAGGGACAGGGACTATGGCTACACCTTC. This gives the protein CASSKRDRDYGYTF.

The genes are TRBV6-1 and TRBJ2-3; D might be TRBD2 (7 bases). The CDR3 spans 16 residues. Per the germline V gene, CDR1 is MNHNS and CDR2 is SASEGT. Trimming left V 1 base short and J 5 bases short, with 16 bases between. CDR3 protein: CASSEVWEGGRDTQYF. Written as DNA, the CDR3 is TGTGCCAGCAGTGAAGTGTGGGAGGGGGGACGAGATACGCAGTATTTT.

This clone showed up just once. The genes are TRBV30 and TRBJ2-1, with D tentatively TRBD2 (5 bases). Germline V CDR1 and CDR2: GTSNPN, SVGIG (reference sequence). This CDR3 has 12 amino acids. Written as DNA, the CDR3 is TGTGCTTGCGGGCCATCCTACAATGAGCAGTTCTTC. It translates to CACGPSYNEQFF.

The rearrangement links TRBV30 to TRBJ2-7; TRBD1 agrees at 11 bases. The CDR3 is 19 amino acids. Germline trimming cut 0 bases from V and 4 bases from J; bases unmatched to any gene: 17. In germline, CDR1 is GTSNPN, CDR2 SVGIG (reference sequence). This CDR3 is CAWSVGRTGGTPQGYEQYF. CDR3 DNA sequence: TGTGCCTGGAGTGTAGGGCGGACAGGGGGCACCCCTCAGGGGTACGAGCAGTACTTC.

The chain has TRBV30 and TRBJ1-5; TRBD1 aligns across 7 bases. This CDR3 has 15 amino acids. Germline CDR1 GTSNPN, CDR2 SVGIG (reference sequence). V was pared by 3 bases and J by 0 bases, with 5 bases of the junction left unmatched. The CDR3 sequence: CAWSPTGVSNQPQHF. DNA for the CDR3: TGTGCCTGGAGCCCCACAGGGGTTAGCAATCAGCCCCAGCATTTT.

The rearrangement links TRBV2 to TRBJ2-3, with a possible D match to TRBD1 (5 bases). Germline CDR1 is SNHLY and CDR2 is FYNNEI. The CDR3 extends over 15 amino acids. Trimming pared 4 bases from V and 4 bases from J, leaving 15 bases between. CDR3 amino acids: CASSGGSGYADTQYF. CDR3 in DNA: TGTGCCAGCAGTGGTGGGTCAGGGTATGCAGATACGCAGTATTTT.